One sample yielded the 31 T cell receptor beta chains listed below, sequenced in a study of blood T cell repertoires in COVID-19. Produced via immunoSEQ multiplex PCR; TCRdb's table is partial and in-frame only. The table has some 66,000 clones, roughly 90% seen once. The sample consisted of peripheral blood. All receptors derive from a woman aged 60-75 years with acute or convalescent COVID-19.

V is TRBV19 and J is TRBJ1-1; no reliable D call. The CDR3 consists of 14 residues. CDR1 is LNHDA and CDR2 is SQIVND in the germline V gene (reference sequence). The V gene lost 5 bases and the J gene lost 1 base, with 11 bases spanning the gap. The DNA for the CDR3 is TGTGCCAGTAGTGTCACAGTGAGGAACACTGAAGCTTTCTTT. It yields the protein CASSVTVRNTEAFF.

The CDR3 DNA is TGTGCCAGCAGCCCCCCGACTAGCGGGAGAAATACGCAGTATTTT. As protein: CASSPPTSGRNTQYF. The V gene is TRBV7-9, the J gene TRBJ2-3; 12 bases agree with TRBD2. This CDR3 is 15 amino acids long. Germline CDR1 is SEHNR and CDR2 is FQNEAQ (reference sequence). The trim removed 5 bases at V and 7 bases at J, leaving 7 bases unmatched.

The chain combines TRBV21-1 with TRBJ1-1. TRBV21-1 is shown as a pseudogene. The length of the CDR3 is 18 residues. The CDR3 here is CASTSRGQSKHGGTEAFF. The CDR3 nucleotides are TGTGCCAGCACCTCAAGAGGGCAGTCTAAACACGGGGGCACTGAAGCTTTCTTT.

The V call is TRBV11-2, the J call TRBJ1-3; 7 nucleotides align to TRBD1. This CDR3 spans 15 amino acids. Unmatched junction bases numbered 6, after V lost 3 bases and J lost 4 bases. In germline, CDR1 is SGHAT, CDR2 FQNNGV. In DNA form, the CDR3 reads TGTGCCAGCAGCTTGAGGGGGCTCGAGGGAAACACCATATATTTT. Residues: CASSLRGLEGNTIYF.

This chain uses TRBV9 with TRBJ2-1, with D maybe TRBD2 (6 bases). The CDR3 sequence is 15 residues long. V was shortened by 3 bases and J by 2 bases, with 12 bases between the two germline ends. Germline CDR1 and CDR2: SGDLS and YYNGEE. The CDR3 DNA follows: TGTGCCAGCAGCGCCCGACTAGGACCCTACAATGAGCAGTTCTTC. Amino acid sequence: CASSARLGPYNEQFF.

In its sample, this clone was seen a few times. V usage is TRBV28 and J usage is TRBJ1-3; 9 bases are a match to TRBD1. Germline V lookup: CDR1 MDHEN, CDR2 SYDVKM. The CDR3 length is 14 residues. The junction had 4 bases not matched to a gene; V was cut back by 4 bases and J by 6 bases. CDR3 nucleotide sequence: TGTGCCAGCAGTTCCACAGGGGGCGCAAACACCATATATTTT. It translates to CASSSTGGANTIYF.

The chain carries TRBV12-5 and TRBJ1-2, with D possibly TRBD1 on 6 matching bases. The germline gives CDR1 LGHNT, CDR2 FRNRAP. With 6 bases removed from V and 3 bases from J, the gap between germline ends came to 14 bases. CDR3 length: 14 amino acids. The CDR3 is CASGGDTVHYGYTF. The CDR3 DNA follows: TGTGCTAGTGGGGGGGACACAGTTCACTATGGCTACACCTTC.

This chain connects TRBV7-2 to TRBJ1-1; D perhaps matches TRBD1 (6 bases). The germline gives CDR1 SGHTA, CDR2 FQGNSA. Deletions cut 8 bases from V and 1 base from J, with 14 bases between. CDR3 size: 14 residues. The CDR3 region is CASGRQGWNTEAFF. CDR3 DNA: TGTGCCAGCGGACGCCAGGGGTGGAACACTGAAGCTTTCTTT. Variable domain in full (rest from reference TRBV7-2 and TRBJ1-1): GAGVSQSPSNKVTEKGKDVELRCDPISGHTALYWYRQSLGQGLEFLIYFQGNSAPDKSGLPSDRFSAERTGGSVSTLTIQRTQQEDSAVYLCASGRQGWNTEAFFGQGTRLTVV.

V is TRBV4-1 and J is TRBJ2-1, with 9 bases lining up with TRBD2. Germline V gene lookup returns CDR1 MGHRA and CDR2 YSYEKL. This CDR3 spans 16 amino acids. The V gene end was trimmed by 4 bases and the J gene end by 3 bases; junction bases not matched to a gene: 7. The CDR3 loop reads CASSRETSGVYNEQFF. The CDR3 DNA reads TGCGCCAGCAGCCGGGAGACTAGCGGAGTCTACAATGAGCAGTTCTTC.

The chain combines TRBV5-6 with TRBJ2-7; 9 bases line up with TRBD1. The CDR3 has 14 residues. Germline CDR1 reads SGHDT; CDR2 reads YYEEEE. Germline trimming cut 4 bases from V and 3 bases from J; bases unmatched to any gene: 5. The chain's CDR3 is CASSRTGVNYEQYV. CDR3 bases: TGTGCCAGCAGCCGGACAGGGGTCAACTACGAGCAGTACGTC.

This clone was seen a few times. This sequence joins TRBV6-2 or TRBV6-3 and TRBJ1-2; D may be TRBD1 (6 bases). The CDR3 totals 16 residues. CDR1 MNHEY and CDR2 SVGEGT come from the germline V gene. V was clipped by 4 bases and J by 4 bases, with 19 bases between them. The CDR3 loop reads CASSSPSRGLTYGYTF. In DNA, the CDR3 is TGTGCCAGCAGTTCACCTAGCAGGGGATTGACCTATGGCTACACCTTC.

The V gene is TRBV19, the J gene TRBJ2-1; possible D gene TRBD1, 5 bases. The CDR3 consists of 15 residues. Trimming shortened V by 1 base and J by 0 bases, and 7 bases separated the two germline ends. Germline CDR1 and CDR2: LNHDA and SQIVND (reference sequence). The CDR3 region is CASSIADSSYNEQFF. In DNA, the CDR3 is TGTGCCAGTAGTATAGCTGACAGCTCCTACAATGAGCAGTTCTTC.

This clone was counted a few times. Additional DNA sequences in this sample encode the identical CDR3. The chain links TRBV5-1 to TRBJ1-5, with TRBD1 as a possible D gene (5 bases). V shed 0 bases and J shed 4 bases, with 11 bases lying between them. Germline CDR1 reads SGHRS; CDR2 reads YFSETQ. This CDR3 has 15 residues. The CDR3 spells CASSLGGTANQPQHF. The CDR3 nucleotides are TGCGCCAGCAGCTTGGGTGGGACTGCTAATCAGCCCCAGCATTTT.

The chain couples TRBV7-9 to TRBJ2-1; 9 nucleotides agree with TRBD1. From germline, CDR1 is SEHNR and CDR2 FQNEAQ (reference sequence). The CDR3 consists of 16 residues. Trimming took 3 bases from V and 5 from J; bases not matched to a gene: 8. CDR3 amino acids: CASSLISGQGNNEQFF. CDR3 coding DNA: TGTGCCAGCAGCTTGATATCGGGACAGGGCAACAATGAGCAGTTCTTC.

This rearrangement joins TRBV10-3 to TRBJ2-2, with D perhaps matching TRBD2 (6 bases). V lost 2 bases, J lost 2 bases, and 9 bases lay in between. The CDR3 loop spans 15 amino acids. Per germline, CDR1 ENHRY and CDR2 SYGVKD. The CDR3 DNA follows: TGTGCCATCAGTGAGGGAGGACTAAACACCGGGGAGCTGTTTTTT. Protein product: CAISEGGLNTGELFF.

J is TRBJ1-4 and V is TRBV3-1 (or the pseudogene TRBV3-2); 10 nucleotides match TRBD1. The CDR3 loop spans 15 amino acids. Germline lookup yields CDR1 LGHDT and CDR2 YNNKEL (reference sequence). The V and J ends lost 4 bases and 8 bases, in that order; junction bases with no gene match: 7. CDR3 bases: TGTGCCAGCAGCCCCCAGACAGGGGGCCGAGAAAAACTGTTTTTT. Encoded protein: CASSPQTGGREKLFF.

The chain has TRBV5-5 and TRBJ1-1; D is possibly TRBD1 (6 bases). Germline V lookup: CDR1 SGHKS, CDR2 YYEKEE (reference sequence). The V and J ends lost 0 bases and 4 bases respectively, with 10 bases between them. There are 14 residues in the CDR3. The CDR3 nucleotides are TGTGCCAGCAGCTTGGGAGCAGGGGCCACTGAAGCTTTCTTT. Protein: CASSLGAGATEAFF.

The CDR3 sequence is CASSRTGVNEKLFF. The CDR3, as DNA: TGCGCCAGCAGCCGGACAGGGGTTAATGAAAAACTGTTTTTT. The chain is built from TRBV4-1 and TRBJ1-4; 9 bases are shared with TRBD1. The CDR3 extends over 14 amino acids. Trimming at V came to 4 bases and at J to 4 bases, leaving 1 base not matched to a gene. The germline gives CDR1 MGHRA, CDR2 YSYEKL.

J is TRBJ1-2 and V is TRBV3-1 (or the pseudogene TRBV3-2), with D possibly matching TRBD1 (5 bases). V shed 0 bases and J shed 8 bases, with 10 bases lying between them. Germline CDR1 is LGHDT and CDR2 is YNNKEL (reference sequence). This CDR3 has 13 amino acids. The chain's CDR3 is CASSQDGQGGYTF. The CDR3 DNA reads TGTGCCAGCAGCCAAGATGGGCAGGGAGGCTACACCTTC.

The V call is TRBV6-6, the J call TRBJ2-1; D is ambiguous. Per the germline V gene, CDR1 is MNHNY and CDR2 is SVGAGI (reference sequence). V was shortened by 2 bases and J by 3 bases, with 8 bases between the two germline ends. This CDR3 is built from 14 residues. The CDR3 DNA reads as TGTGCCAGCAGTTACGGGCCCAACTACAATGAGCAGTTCTTC. Its protein is CASSYGPNYNEQFF.

This rearrangement joins TRBV7-2 to TRBJ1-2; 12 nucleotides line up with TRBD1. In germline, CDR1 is SGHTA, CDR2 FQGNSA. After removal of 0 bases from V and 8 bases from J, the junction contained 7 bases not matched to a gene. This CDR3 has 16 amino acids. CDR3 in amino acids: CASSLAAGQGAGGYTF. The CDR3, as DNA: TGTGCCAGCAGCTTAGCCGCGGGACAGGGGGCGGGAGGCTACACCTTC.

This chain connects TRBV5-1 to TRBJ1-4, with D uncertain. CDR1 is SGHRS, CDR2 YFSETQ, per germline. This CDR3 is 13 amino acids long. Trimming took off 2 bases at V and 4 bases at J, with 6 bases between the two ends. CDR3 in amino acids: CASSFSVNEKLFF. The CDR3 region has the DNA TGCGCCAGCAGCTTCAGTGTTAATGAAAAACTGTTTTTT. Based on the CDR3 plus reference TRBV5-1 and TRBJ1-4, the full variable domain is KAGVTQTPRYLIKTRGQQVTLSCSPISGHRSVSWYQQTPGQGLQFLFEYFSETQRNKGNFPGRFSGRQFSNSRSEMNVSTLELGDSALYLCASSFSVNEKLFFGSGTQLSVL.

The chain employs TRBV6-1 and TRBJ2-3, with D maybe TRBD2 (6 bases). CDR3 size: 14 residues. The V and J ends lost 1 base and 3 bases respectively, with 8 bases between them. Germline V gene sequence: CDR1 MNHNS, CDR2 SASEGT. CDR3 amino acids: CASSEVGRTDTQYF. CDR3 nucleotides: TGTGCCAGCAGTGAAGTTGGGAGGACAGATACGCAGTATTTT.

This clone was detected only a few times. CDR3 in amino acids: CASSPKTGGGYTF. As DNA, the CDR3 is TGTGCCAGCAGCCCAAAGACAGGGGGCGGCTACACCTTC. The chain links TRBV7-8 to TRBJ1-2, with 10 bases identical to TRBD1. Germline V CDR1 and CDR2: SGHVS, FQNEAQ. The length of the CDR3 is 13 residues. V lost 5 bases, J lost 8 bases, and 5 bases stayed unmatched. Combining the CDR3 with reference TRBV7-8 and TRBJ1-2 gives the whole variable domain GAGVSQSPRYKVAKRGQDVALRCDPISGHVSLFWYQQALGQGPEFLTYFQNEAQLDKSGLPSDRFFAERPEGSVSTLKIQRTQQEDSAVYLCASSPKTGGGYTFGSGTRLTVV.

This clone has just a few counts. The rearrangement links TRBV3-1 (or the pseudogene TRBV3-2) to TRBJ1-6; 12 bases map to TRBD1. This CDR3 contains 15 residues. With V trimmed by 4 bases and J by 7 bases, 2 bases remained unmatched. In germline, CDR1 is LGHDT, CDR2 YNNKEL (reference sequence). The CDR3 loop reads CASSRDRGRNSPLHF. The DNA for the CDR3 is TGTGCCAGCAGCCGGGACAGGGGGCGCAATTCACCCCTCCACTTT.

The chain is built from TRBV6-1 and TRBJ1-5, with D hard to call. The length of the CDR3 is 17 residues. Trimming cost V 0 bases and J 1 base, with 13 bases left between them. From germline, CDR1 is MNHNS and CDR2 SASEGT. The CDR3 region is CASSEALQTLSNQPQHF. The DNA of the CDR3 is TGTGCCAGCAGTGAAGCGCTACAGACGCTAAGCAATCAGCCCCAGCATTTT.

This chain joins TRBV7-8 and TRBJ2-2; D might be TRBD1 (8 bases). The CDR3 consists of 18 residues. The V gene's germline CDR1 is SGHVS and CDR2 FQNEAQ. Trimming removed 5 bases from V and 2 bases from J, with 21 bases in between. The CDR3 DNA is TGTGCCAGCAGCAGAAAGCGGGGACAGGCCACAAACACCGGGGAGCTGTTTTTT. This encodes CASSRKRGQATNTGELFF.

The V gene is TRBV4-2, the J gene TRBJ2-5, with TRBD2 matching over 13 bases. V dropped 5 bases and J dropped 5; count of bases not matched to a gene: 5. Germline values: CDR1 LGHNA, CDR2 YNFKEQ. The CDR3 contains 15 residues. The CDR3 DNA follows: TGTGCCAGCAGCACTAGCGGGGGGGCTGAGGAGACCCAGTACTTC. This gives the protein CASSTSGGAEETQYF.

The genes are TRBV2 and TRBJ1-6, with D possibly being TRBD1 (5 bases). The CDR3 loop spans 14 amino acids. The V gene lost 7 bases and the J gene lost 7 bases, with 14 bases spanning the gap. CDR1 is SNHLY, CDR2 FYNNEI, per germline. The CDR3 loop reads CASKTGLLNSPLHF. The CDR3 coding sequence is TGTGCCAGCAAAACGGGACTCCTGAATTCACCCCTCCACTTT.

The gene calls are TRBV20-1 and TRBJ1-2; TRBD1 agrees at 7 bases. Germline CDR1 is DFQATT and CDR2 is SNEGSKA (reference sequence). The CDR3 totals 15 residues. J lost 4 bases, V lost 3 bases, and 11 bases had no gene match. The CDR3 DNA sequence: TGCAGTGCTAGTCCCCCTCGACAGGGCGCCTATGGCTACACCTTC. Translating gives CSASPPRQGAYGYTF.

V is TRBV19 and J is TRBJ2-2; TRBD1 aligns across 7 bases. V lost 4 bases, J lost 5 bases, and 10 bases stayed unmatched. Germline V CDR1 and CDR2: LNHDA, SQIVND (reference sequence). CDR3 size: 16 residues. CDR3 amino acids: CASSSKQGRGTGELFF. In DNA, the CDR3 is TGTGCCAGTAGTAGCAAACAGGGGCGAGGGACCGGGGAGCTGTTTTTT.